A single sample is the source of the 17 T cell receptor beta chains below, sequenced in a study of CD8 T cells in ankylosing spondylitis. Study-wide findings and caveats: Seemingly characteristic of ankylosing spondylitis blood was a TCR beta motif consisting of under 10 highly homologous variants.

These TCRs' antigens remain unknown. TCRdb fed the 5' RACE reads into MiXCR, producing one record per CDR3 protein. The sample has some 450,000 distinct CDR3 sequences, 17% seen once. The sequenced sample consisted of blood, either unsorted or a sorted T cell fraction (not recorded which). Receptors originate from a male donor with ankylosing spondylitis.

This clonotype was seen many times. In nucleotides, the CDR3 is TGTGCCAGCGGACCCCGCGTTGTGGCGCGACTCACAGATACGCAGTATTTT. Translation gives CASGPRVVARLTDTQYF. The gene calls are TRBV27 and TRBJ2-3, with D unresolved. This CDR3 has 17 residues. Germline lookup yields CDR1 MNHEY and CDR2 SMNVEV (reference sequence). V gave up 8 bases and J gave up 2 bases, with 23 bases separating them.

This clonotype was picked up a small number of times. The chain links TRBV12-3 or TRBV12-4 to TRBJ2-7, with no clear D. V lost 7 bases and J lost 1, with 8 bases in between. CDR3 length: 12 residues. The CDR3 region is CASNAHSYEQYF. CDR3 DNA: TGTGCCAGCAACGCCCATTCCTACGAGCAGTACTTC.

The CDR3 DNA follows: TGTGCCAGCAGTTTAGAGGGACCGAGAAACATTCAGTACTTC. It translates to CASSLEGPRNIQYF. The V call is TRBV12-3 or TRBV12-4, the J call TRBJ2-4, with D perhaps assigned TRBD1 or TRBD2 (5 bases each). Deletions cut 1 base from V and 6 bases from J, with 10 bases between. The CDR3 length is 14 residues.

In its sample, this clonotype was seen a few times. The chain joins TRBV6-5 to TRBJ2-1, with TRBD2 matching over 13 bases. The CDR3 loop spans 17 amino acids. Germline V lookup: CDR1 MNHEY, CDR2 SVGAGI. Unmatched junction bases numbered 8, after V lost 1 base and J lost 8 bases. The CDR3, as DNA: TGTGCCAGCAGTTACTTCGTGGGGACTAGCGGGGTCTATGAGCAGTTCTTC. Encoded protein: CASSYFVGTSGVYEQFF.

The chain employs TRBV29-1 and TRBJ2-1; D gene unclear. The V end was cut by 7 bases, the J end by 2 bases, with 3 bases between. The CDR3 has 10 residues. In germline, CDR1 is SQVTM, CDR2 ANQGSEA. For the CDR3, the DNA is TGCAGCGGGACCTACAATGAGCAGTTCTTC. Protein sequence: CSGTYNEQFF.

This clonotype appeared many times. This CDR3 is CASVPQGALKPQHF. The CDR3 nucleotides are TGCGCCAGCGTACCACAGGGAGCCTTGAAGCCCCAGCATTTT. The rearrangement uses TRBV5-1 and TRBJ1-5; D possibly corresponds to TRBD1 (6 bases). Trimming left V 7 bases short and J 8 bases short, with 19 bases between. Germline CDR1 and CDR2: SGHRS and YFSETQ. There are 14 residues in the CDR3.

The gene calls are TRBV27 and TRBJ2-5; the D gene is possibly TRBD1 (5 bases). V was clipped by 6 bases and J by 7 bases, with 12 bases between them. Germline CDR1 reads MNHEY; CDR2 reads SMNVEV (reference sequence). The CDR3 is 12 residues long. CDR3 loop: CASRQEPRTQYF. DNA for the CDR3: TGTGCCAGCAGACAGGAGCCGAGGACCCAGTACTTC.

The J gene is TRBJ1-4, the V gene TRBV7-9, with D tentatively TRBD1 (5 bases). This CDR3 contains 15 residues. The germline CDR1 and CDR2 sequences are SEHNR and FQNEAQ (reference sequence). V lost 7 bases, J lost 3 bases, and 15 bases lay in between. Here the CDR3 DNA reads TGTGCCAGCACCCCGGGGGTTACGGCTAATGAAAAACTGTTTTTT. Translation gives CASTPGVTANEKLFF.

This clonotype was seen a handful of times. This rearrangement joins TRBV20-1 to TRBJ2-7, with D uncertain. The germline V gene has CDR1 DFQATT and CDR2 SNEGSKA (reference sequence). CDR3 length: 15 residues. V was pared by 1 base and J by 0 bases, with 13 bases between. This CDR3 reads CSARASAPSSYEQYF. The CDR3 bases are TGCAGTGCTAGAGCATCGGCACCGAGCTCCTACGAGCAGTACTTC.

This clonotype was counted a few times. V gene TRBV12-3 or TRBV12-4 combines with J gene TRBJ1-5; D perhaps matches TRBD1 (6 bases). V dropped 4 bases and J dropped 0 bases, with 13 bases sitting between them. There are 16 residues in the CDR3. CDR3 bases: TGTGCCAGCAGTTACCGGGACACCCATAGCAATCAGCCCCAGCATTTT. Translation gives CASSYRDTHSNQPQHF.

The V call is TRBV7-9, the J call TRBJ1-1, with D unresolved. V lost 1 base to trimming and J lost 0 bases, with 9 bases between them. Germline values: CDR1 SEHNR, CDR2 FQNEAQ (reference sequence). CDR3 size: 15 residues. The CDR3 reads CASSLVAGLNTEAFF. The CDR3 nucleotides are TGTGCCAGCAGCTTAGTAGCGGGCTTGAACACTGAAGCTTTCTTT.

The table lists this clonotype with a few counts. The V call is TRBV7-9, the J call TRBJ1-1; 9 bases are shared with TRBD1. The junction had 7 bases not matched to a gene; V was cut back by 5 bases and J by 0 bases. This CDR3 contains 16 residues. CDR1 and CDR2 (germline): SEHNR, FQNEAQ (reference sequence). CDR3 bases: TGTGCCAGCAGCCCGGACAGGGGCAACATGAACACTGAAGCTTTCTTT. It specifies CASSPDRGNMNTEAFF. Supplemented by reference TRBV7-9 and TRBJ1-1, the full variable domain reads DTGVSQNPRHKITKRGQNVTFRCDPISEHNRLYWYRQTLGQGPEFLTYFQNEAQLEKSRLLSDRFSAERPKGSFSTLEIQRTEQGDSAMYLCASSPDRGNMNTEAFFGQGTRLTVV.

In its sample, this clonotype was seen a few times. The V gene is TRBV20-1, the J gene TRBJ2-3; 12 bases are shared with TRBD2. The CDR3 contains 17 residues. From germline, CDR1 is DFQATT and CDR2 SNEGSKA (reference sequence). Germline trimming cut 0 bases from V and 3 bases from J; bases unmatched to any gene: 7. The CDR3: CSARDTLGLAGTDTQYF. Written as DNA, the CDR3 is TGCAGTGCTAGAGACACCTTGGGACTAGCGGGTACAGATACGCAGTATTTT.

This clonotype was recorded many times. The chain links TRBV20-1 to TRBJ1-3; D is unresolved. Germline assignment: CDR1 DFQATT and CDR2 SNEGSKA (reference sequence). Deletions cut 5 bases from V and 7 bases from J, with 15 bases between. This CDR3 is 13 amino acids long. The CDR3 is CSAGPRAWNTIYF. The CDR3 DNA follows: TGCAGTGCTGGCCCCCGGGCCTGGAACACCATATATTTT.

In nucleotides, the CDR3 is TGTGCCAGCAGTCCGAGAGCGGGCGGCTACAATGAGCAGTTCTTC. The encoded protein is CASSPRAGGYNEQFF. V gene TRBV12-3 or TRBV12-4 combines with J gene TRBJ2-1; a possible D gene is TRBD2 (6 bases). The CDR3 runs to 15 residues. Deletions cut 5 bases from V and 3 bases from J, with 14 bases between.

This clonotype was picked up many times. This rearrangement joins TRBV5-1 to TRBJ2-5; 10 bases are a match to TRBD2. The CDR3 runs 14 residues. Germline CDR1 reads SGHRS; CDR2 reads YFSETQ. Unmatched junction bases numbered 5, after V lost 4 bases and J lost 5 bases. The CDR3 loop reads CASSPGTSDETQYF. The CDR3 DNA sequence: TGCGCCAGCAGCCCTGGGACTAGCGATGAGACCCAGTACTTC.

This clonotype was seen a handful of times. V gene TRBV5-1 combines with J gene TRBJ2-3; D unclear. In germline, CDR1 is SGHRS, CDR2 YFSETQ. The CDR3 is 12 residues long. V shed 4 bases and J shed 4 bases, with 7 bases lying between them. The CDR3 loop is CASSARPDTQYF. The CDR3 region has the DNA TGCGCCAGCAGCGCCCGGCCAGATACGCAGTATTTT.